These 30 T cell receptor beta chains were all obtained from the same sample, sequenced in a study of cytomegalovirus exposure and HLA in healthy donors. Primers: 60 Vbeta forward and 13 Jbeta reverse. TCRdb's table, derived via immunoSEQ multiplex PCR, lists solely in-frame clones and lacks some. The data contain about 160,000 clones, about three quarters of them seen just once; the ten biggest clones take up roughly 3%. The material sequenced was PBMCs. The receptors come from a woman between 40 and 55 years old in good health and CMV-seronegative.

The V and J genes are TRBV4-1 and TRBJ2-1, with 7 bases aligning to TRBD2. This CDR3 contains 16 residues. Germline values: CDR1 MGHRA, CDR2 YSYEKL. The ends lost 0 bases at V and 6 bases at J; junction bases unmatched: 8. The CDR3, as DNA: TGCGCCAGCAGCCAAGAAGGGAGGGCGGGAACCAATGAGCAGTTCTTC. This sequence encodes CASSQEGRAGTNEQFF.

The chain employs TRBV6-1 and TRBJ1-2, with 9 bases fitting TRBD1. The CDR3 has 15 amino acids. V shed 2 bases, J shed 5 bases, and the junction held 6 bases outside the gene matches. Germline V CDR1 and CDR2: MNHNS, SASEGT. The CDR3 DNA is TGTGCCAGCAGTGAAAGTGACAGGGGGGGATATGGCTACACCTTC. Protein product: CASSESDRGGYGYTF.

The CDR3 here is CASSLAGQGARETQYF. The DNA for the CDR3 is TGTGCCAGCAGCTTAGCGGGACAGGGGGCTCGAGAGACCCAGTACTTC. The chain couples TRBV7-9 to TRBJ2-5; 12 nucleotides line up with TRBD1. V dropped 0 bases and J dropped 4; count of bases not matched to a gene: 3. The germline V gene has CDR1 SEHNR and CDR2 FQNEAQ (reference sequence). The CDR3 sequence is 16 residues long.

The chain is built from TRBV10-3 and TRBJ2-3, with D perhaps TRBD2 (6 bases). This CDR3 has 15 residues. Germline V gene sequence: CDR1 ENHRY, CDR2 SYGVKD. V shed 2 bases and J shed 9 bases, with 18 bases lying between them. This CDR3 reads CAISEGGPGEDTQYF. CDR3 coding DNA: TGTGCCATCAGTGAGGGCGGGCCCGGGGAGGACACGCAGTATTTT.

Here the CDR3 reads CASTPTGSTQYF. CDR3 DNA sequence: TGTGCCAGCACCCCAACAGGGAGCACGCAGTATTTT. The chain links TRBV2 to TRBJ2-3; D possibly corresponds to TRBD1 (6 bases). The V and J ends lost 7 bases and 9 bases respectively, with 14 bases between them. The CDR3 is 12 amino acids. Per germline, CDR1 SNHLY and CDR2 FYNNEI.

A single count supports this clone. J is TRBJ2-1 and V is TRBV7-2, with D possibly being TRBD2 (6 bases). V was cut by 0 bases and J by 6 bases, with 15 bases left in between. The V gene's germline CDR1 is SGHTA and CDR2 FQGNSA. CDR3 size: 16 residues. In DNA, the CDR3 is TGTGCCAGCAGCTTAGCTGGAGGGGCGTCGATCAATGAGCAGTTCTTC. This codes for CASSLAGGASINEQFF.

DNA for the CDR3: TGTGCCAGTAGTATGTTTTTACGGGGGGCGTCTGAAAAACTGTTTTTT. This sequence encodes CASSMFLRGASEKLFF. The V and J genes are TRBV19 and TRBJ1-4, with D possibly being TRBD1 (6 bases). Trimming took off 3 bases at V and 7 bases at J, with 18 bases between the two ends. The CDR3 extends over 16 amino acids. CDR1 LNHDA and CDR2 SQIVND come from the germline V gene (reference sequence).

This clone has more than one count but fewer than ten. The chain uses TRBV7-9 and TRBJ1-1; TRBD1 is a possible D gene (5 bases). There are 14 residues in the CDR3. Trimming removed 5 bases at V and 3 bases at J, with 13 bases between. The germline V gene has CDR1 SEHNR and CDR2 FQNEAQ (reference sequence). This chain's CDR3 is CASSNPWGDTEAFF. The CDR3 nucleotides are TGTGCCAGCAGCAATCCGTGGGGGGACACTGAAGCTTTCTTT.

CDR3 region: CSVEFTGYGYTF. The CDR3 nucleotides read TGCAGCGTTGAATTCACAGGGTATGGCTACACCTTC. V usage is TRBV29-1 and J usage is TRBJ1-2; possible D gene TRBD1, 6 bases. The CDR3 loop spans 12 amino acids. Trimming removed 2 bases at V and 5 bases at J, with 9 bases between. The germline CDR1 and CDR2 sequences are SQVTM and ANQGSEA.

This rearrangement joins TRBV11-2 to TRBJ1-1, with 7 bases identical to TRBD1. Trimming removed 1 base from V and 1 base from J; junction bases left unmatched: 3. Looked up from germline, CDR1 is SGHAT and CDR2 is FQNNGV. The CDR3 consists of 15 residues. In DNA, the CDR3 is TGTGCCAGCAGCTTAGTCCGGGACAGGAACACTGAAGCTTTCTTT. Its protein product is CASSLVRDRNTEAFF.

This chain connects TRBV4-1 to TRBJ1-1; D possibly corresponds to TRBD1 (6 bases). Trimming removed 3 bases from V and 10 bases from J, with 18 bases in between. Germline V gene lookup returns CDR1 MGHRA and CDR2 YSYEKL. The CDR3 totals 14 residues. The CDR3 here is CASSQITGIVGAFF. In nucleotides, the CDR3 is TGCGCCAGCAGCCAGATCACAGGGATAGTTGGAGCTTTCTTT.

The chain's CDR3 is CASSPPGYGYTF. The CDR3 DNA is TGTGCCAGCAGCCCCCCGGGCTATGGCTACACCTTC. The chain recombines TRBV28 with TRBJ1-2; no definite D call. V was clipped by 6 bases and J by 4 bases, with 9 bases between them. CDR3 length: 12 amino acids. Per germline, CDR1 MDHEN and CDR2 SYDVKM.

The V call is TRBV5-1, the J call TRBJ2-7; 9 bases line up with TRBD1. J gave up 3 bases and V 0 bases, and 1 base lay outside the gene matches. The CDR3 has 14 amino acids. Germline lookup yields CDR1 SGHRS and CDR2 YFSETQ. CDR3 residues: CASSLEGQGYEQYF. CDR3 DNA sequence: TGCGCCAGCAGCTTGGAGGGACAGGGCTACGAGCAGTACTTC.

V gene TRBV5-4 combines with J gene TRBJ1-1; D remains unclear. CDR1 is SGHNT and CDR2 is YYREEE in the germline V gene (reference sequence). The CDR3 has 14 amino acids. With 0 bases removed from V and 0 bases from J, the gap between germline ends came to 6 bases. The CDR3 DNA sequence: TGTGCCAGCAGCTTGGGGCCAATGAACACTGAAGCTTTCTTT. Protein product: CASSLGPMNTEAFF.

The chain combines TRBV7-9 with TRBJ1-1; TRBD1 matches at 11 bases. Unmatched junction bases numbered 10, after V lost 5 bases and J lost 5 bases. Looked up from germline, CDR1 is SEHNR and CDR2 is FQNEAQ (reference sequence). The CDR3 spans 16 residues. The CDR3: CASSRPGQGASTEAFF. DNA for the CDR3: TGTGCCAGCAGCCGCCCTGGACAGGGGGCGAGTACTGAAGCTTTCTTT.

This clone turned up a few times. The rearrangement uses TRBV6-1 and TRBJ1-1; D unresolved. Germline CDR1 is MNHNS and CDR2 is SASEGT. This CDR3 is 13 amino acids long. V was pared by 6 bases and J by 5 bases, with 13 bases between. CDR3 bases: TGTGCCAGCAGCAGATTGGAGGAAACTGAAGCTTTCTTT. Its protein is CASSRLEETEAFF.

The chain employs TRBV7-9 and TRBJ2-1; unclear D gene. Germline V lookup: CDR1 SEHNR, CDR2 FQNEAQ (reference sequence). This CDR3 contains 10 residues. The ends were cut back, 7 bases at V and 4 bases at J, with 2 bases in the middle. The CDR3 sequence is CASTYNEQFF. CDR3 nucleotides: TGTGCCAGCACTTACAATGAGCAGTTCTTC. The full variable domain, completed using reference TRBV7-9 and TRBJ2-1, is DTGVSQNPRHKITKRGQNVTFRCDPISEHNRLYWYRQTLGQGPEFLTYFQNEAQLEKSRLLSDRFSAERPKGSFSTLEIQRTEQGDSAMYLCASTYNEQFFGPGTRLTVL.

This clone has just a few counts. CDR3 nucleotide sequence: TGTGCCATCAGTTTACTTCCTCCGAACACTGAAGCTTTCTTT. This sequence encodes CAISLLPPNTEAFF. This rearrangement joins TRBV10-3 to TRBJ1-1, with D unresolved. The V and J ends lost 5 bases and 1 base respectively, with 11 bases between them. The CDR3 is 14 residues long. Germline-derived CDR1 and CDR2 are ENHRY and SYGVKD.

The CDR3 sequence is CASSPGTGGVLGRNQPQHF. As DNA, the CDR3 is TGTGCCAGCTCACCCGGGACAGGGGGTGTATTGGGTCGCAATCAGCCCCAGCATTTT. The chain joins TRBV18 to TRBJ1-5, with 11 bases lining up with TRBD1. This CDR3 region has 19 residues. Germline CDR1 reads KGHSH; CDR2 reads LQKENI. The trim removed 3 bases at V and 2 bases at J, leaving 12 bases unmatched.

This clone came up once. The chain is built from TRBV5-4 and TRBJ1-4, with a tentative D call TRBD1 (6 bases). The CDR3 runs 14 residues. Germline CDR1 reads SGHNT; CDR2 reads YYREEE (reference sequence). The ends were cut back, 4 bases at V and 7 bases at J, with 14 bases in the middle. The CDR3 sequence is CASSDQGFGEKLFF. The CDR3 region has the DNA TGTGCCAGCAGCGATCAGGGGTTTGGTGAAAAACTGTTTTTT.

The V gene is TRBV7-9, the J gene TRBJ2-1; 8 bases agree with TRBD1. CDR1 and CDR2 (germline): SEHNR, FQNEAQ (reference sequence). V lost 7 bases and J lost 2; bases outside the gene matches: 7. This CDR3 is built from 15 residues. This CDR3 is CASIQGAATYNEQFF. Here the CDR3 DNA reads TGTGCCAGCATCCAGGGGGCAGCTACCTACAATGAGCAGTTCTTC.

In its sample, this clone was seen once. The V call is TRBV4-1, the J call TRBJ1-5; weak D call: TRBD1 (5 bases). V gave up 4 bases and J gave up 6 bases, with 10 bases separating them. CDR3 length equals 13 residues. Germline assignment: CDR1 MGHRA and CDR2 YSYEKL. Here the CDR3 DNA reads TGCGCCAGCAGCCCTCAGGGACTTCAGCCCCAGCATTTT. The encoded protein is CASSPQGLQPQHF.

This clone has only one observation. This rearrangement joins TRBV6-4 to TRBJ2-1, with TRBD1 identical over 8 bases. This CDR3 comprises 13 residues. The V and J ends lost 2 bases and 8 bases, in that order; junction bases with no gene match: 2. Looked up from germline, CDR1 is MRHNA and CDR2 is SNTAGT. The CDR3 sequence is CASSDGQGDEQFF. CDR3 bases: TGTGCCAGCAGTGACGGACAGGGCGATGAGCAGTTCTTC.

The chain carries TRBV6-5 and TRBJ1-4; the D gene is possibly TRBD1 (6 bases). Germline CDR1 reads MNHEY; CDR2 reads SVGAGI. This CDR3 has 15 residues. V was pared by 2 bases and J by 7 bases, with 14 bases between. The CDR3 nucleotides are TGTGCCAGCAGTTACGACGGGGGGCTTAGTGAAAAACTGTTTTTT. It specifies CASSYDGGLSEKLFF.

CDR3 region: CASSLERQRFSYEQYF. As DNA, the CDR3 is TGTGCCAGCAGCTTAGAGAGACAGAGATTCTCCTACGAGCAGTACTTC. This chain links TRBV11-2 with TRBJ2-7; D possibly corresponds to TRBD1 (5 bases). Germline-derived CDR1 and CDR2 are SGHAT and FQNNGV. The CDR3 is 16 residues long. V gave up 0 bases and J gave up 0 bases, with 12 bases separating them.

This chain connects TRBV6-6 to TRBJ1-4; 9 bases are shared with TRBD1. The V and J ends lost 5 bases and 2 bases, in that order; junction bases with no gene match: 3. Germline loops: CDR1 MNHNY, CDR2 SVGAGI (reference sequence). The CDR3 is 15 amino acids. CDR3 amino acids: CASSDTGGTNEKLFF. Written as DNA, the CDR3 is TGTGCCAGCAGTGATACAGGGGGCACTAATGAAAAACTGTTTTTT.

The chain employs TRBV14 and TRBJ1-6; D call uncertain. Per the germline V gene, CDR1 is SGHDN and CDR2 is FVKESK. The CDR3 covers 18 residues. With 6 bases removed from V and 0 bases from J, the gap between germline ends came to 18 bases. CDR3: CASRADRGRGSYNSPLHF. The CDR3 coding sequence is TGTGCCAGCAGGGCCGACCGGGGTCGGGGCTCCTATAATTCACCCCTCCACTTT.

V and J are TRBV6-1 and TRBJ2-7; 7 positions agree with TRBD2. Germline lookup yields CDR1 MNHNS and CDR2 SASEGT. The CDR3 totals 14 residues. The V segment lost 3 bases and the J segment 2 bases; nucleotides outside the gene matches: 4. The CDR3 reads CASSEGGTAYEQYF. CDR3 in DNA: TGTGCCAGCAGTGAGGGGGGGACGGCCTACGAGCAGTACTTC.

This clone was counted once. The chain combines TRBV27 with TRBJ2-6, with unresolved D. The V and J ends lost 6 bases and 4 bases respectively, with 7 bases between them. CDR1 MNHEY and CDR2 SMNVEV come from the germline V gene (reference sequence). The CDR3 runs to 13 residues. CDR3 in DNA: TGTGCCAGCAGGCAGGCGGGGGCCAACGTCCTGACTTTC. Its protein is CASRQAGANVLTF.

This chain joins TRBV2 and TRBJ1-4; D remains unclear. CDR1 SNHLY and CDR2 FYNNEI come from the germline V gene. This CDR3 comprises 11 residues. CDR3: CVSGFAEKLFF. CDR3 in DNA: TGTGTCTCGGGTTTCGCTGAAAAACTGTTTTTT.